The TCR beta chain described here comes from a study of post-analysis software for immune sequencing data. General study results and limits: Those with multiple sclerosis, the patient group, showed significantly lower normalized Chao1 diversity than controls. Pronounced co-clustering by F measure was evident among identically batched samples.

Remarks on this clonotype: The antigen is not known. At one boundary the junction diverges from the germline segment, which might be a read error.

Researchers reported that TCR beta cDNA libraries carried unique molecular identifiers. MiXCR was run by TCRdb on the PCR reads, yielding one entry per CDR3 protein. The data hold roughly 800,000 distinct CDR3 sequences, with about 57% observed a single time. The specimen was blood. This TCR derives from a girl under 18 with multiple sclerosis.

Here the CDR3 reads CAGSLGRSSYEQYF. The CDR3 DNA reads TGCGCCGGCAGCTTGGGACGGAGCTCCTACGAGCAGTACTTC. The rearrangement links TRBV5-1 to TRBJ2-7; tentatively, D is TRBD1 or TRBD2 (5 bases each). Germline-derived CDR1 and CDR2 are SGHRS and YFSETQ. This CDR3 spans 14 amino acids.